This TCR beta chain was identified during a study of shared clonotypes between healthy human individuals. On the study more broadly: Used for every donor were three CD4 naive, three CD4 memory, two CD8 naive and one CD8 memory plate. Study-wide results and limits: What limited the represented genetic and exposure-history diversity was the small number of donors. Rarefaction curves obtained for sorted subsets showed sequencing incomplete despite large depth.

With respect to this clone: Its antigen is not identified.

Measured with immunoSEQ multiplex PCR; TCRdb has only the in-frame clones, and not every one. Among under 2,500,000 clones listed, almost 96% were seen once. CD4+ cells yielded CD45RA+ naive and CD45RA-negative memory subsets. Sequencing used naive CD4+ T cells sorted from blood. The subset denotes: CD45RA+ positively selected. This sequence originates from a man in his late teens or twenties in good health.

The CDR3 is CASRSTQGVGGELFF. The CDR3 DNA follows: TGCGCCAGCAGATCTACGCAGGGGGTTGGCGGGGAGCTGTTTTTT. The chain recombines TRBV5-1 with TRBJ2-2, with 7 bases identical to TRBD1. J lost 7 bases, V lost 5 bases, and 11 bases had no gene match. This CDR3 has 15 amino acids. The germline V gene encodes CDR1 SGHRS and CDR2 YFSETQ.